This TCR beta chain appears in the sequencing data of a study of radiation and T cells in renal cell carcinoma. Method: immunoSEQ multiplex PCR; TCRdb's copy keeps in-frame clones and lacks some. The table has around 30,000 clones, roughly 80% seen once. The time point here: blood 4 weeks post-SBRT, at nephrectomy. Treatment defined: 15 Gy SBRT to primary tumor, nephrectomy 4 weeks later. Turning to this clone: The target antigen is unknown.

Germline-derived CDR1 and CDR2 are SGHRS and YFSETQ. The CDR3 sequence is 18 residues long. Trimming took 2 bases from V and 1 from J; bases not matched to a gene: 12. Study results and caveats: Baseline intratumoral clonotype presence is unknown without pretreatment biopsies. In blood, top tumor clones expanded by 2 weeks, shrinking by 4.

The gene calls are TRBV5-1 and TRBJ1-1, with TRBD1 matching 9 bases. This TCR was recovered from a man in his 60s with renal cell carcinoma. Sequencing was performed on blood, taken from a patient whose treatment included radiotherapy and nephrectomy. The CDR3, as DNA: TGCGCCAGCAGCTTTGAGCCGGGACAGGGAGAAAAGAACACTGAAGCTTTCTTT. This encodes CASSFEPGQGEKNTEAFF.